This is a list of T cell receptor beta chains from one sample in a study of CD8 T cells in Susac syndrome. TCRdb re-called the immunoSEQ multiplex PCR reads through MiXCR, storing one row per CDR3 protein. The data contain fewer than 150,000 distinct CDR3 sequences, roughly 94% of them singletons. The sequencing sample was made of CD8+ T cells from PBMCs. All receptors come from a human donor in good health. Both conserved end residues are part of each CDR3. D genes are given only for firm matches. Clone size is stated in some rows and not others, as once, few, many or a class when expanded.

TGTGCCAGCAGTTTTGGAGGAAGTGGTCAGCCCCAGCATTTT	CASSFGGSGQPQHF	14	NA	NA	TRBV12-3/TRBV12-4	TRBJ1-5
TGTGCCAGCAGCCCAGACACGTCACCCTACGAGCAGTACTTC	CASSPDTSPYEQYF	14	NA	once	TRBV13	TRBJ2-7
TGCAGCGTTGACGGGCCAGCGGGAGCGTCCTACGAGCAGTACTTC	CSVDGPAGASYEQYF	15	TRBD2	NA	TRBV29-1	TRBJ2-7
TGTGCCTGGGCTAGCGGGAGGGCTAGGTGGTTCTTC	CAWASGRARWFF	12	TRBD2	NA	TRBV30	TRBJ2-1
TGTGCCAGCAGTTTTCATAATGAAAAACTGTTTTTT	CASSFHNEKLFF	12	NA	NA	TRBV27	TRBJ1-4
TGTGCCACCCAACGGGGGCGGGAGGGCCGCTATGAGCAGTTCTTC	CATQRGREGRYEQFF	15	TRBD2	NA	TRBV12-3/TRBV12-4	TRBJ2-1
TGCGCCAGCAGCCAATTCCTAGGGACAGCGAACACTGAAGCTTTCTTT	CASSQFLGTANTEAFF	16	TRBD1	NA	TRBV4-3	TRBJ1-1
TGTGCCAGCTCCGGGATTATACTCGGGGAGCTGTTTTTT	CASSGIILGELFF	13	NA	NA	TRBV9	TRBJ2-2
TGTGCCAGCAGTTTCGACGGACTAGTCGATGAGCAGTTCTTC	CASSFDGLVDEQFF	14	TRBD2	NA	TRBV27	TRBJ2-1
TGTGCCAGCCCATCTCCGGACCAGCTATCAGAAGCTTTCTTT	CASPSPDQLSEAFF	14	NA	NA	TRBV18	TRBJ1-1
TGTGCCAGTAGTATGTCCTATTACAATGAGCAGTTCTTC	CASSMSYYNEQFF	13	NA	NA	TRBV19	TRBJ2-1
TGCAGTGCTAGGCCCTGGGGTGCGAGCACAGATACGCAGTATTTT	CSARPWGASTDTQYF	15	NA	NA	TRBV20-1	TRBJ2-3
TGCAGTGCTCCAGGCTTCCCCGGAGCCGGGGAGCTGTTTTTT	CSAPGFPGAGELFF	14	NA	once	TRBV20-1	TRBJ2-2
TGTGCCAGCAGCGTAGTGACAGGGGCGTGGAATGAGCAGTTCTTC	CASSVVTGAWNEQFF	15	TRBD1	NA	TRBV9	TRBJ2-1
TGTGCCAGTGGTCTGATGGGTGAGCAGTTCTTC	CASGLMGEQFF	11	NA	NA	TRBV19	TRBJ2-1
TGTGCCAGCAGCGCCAATAGCGGGATTAGCTCTGGGGCCAACGTCCTGACTTTC	CASSANSGISSGANVLTF	18	TRBD2	once	TRBV7-9	TRBJ2-6
TGTGCCAGCAGCGTAGGTACAGCGAGGCAAGAGACCCAGTACTTC	CASSVGTARQETQYF	15	NA	NA	TRBV9	TRBJ2-5
TGCAGCATCCGACAGCCCCCGTCCTACGAGCAGTACTTC	CSIRQPPSYEQYF	13	NA	NA	TRBV29-1	TRBJ2-7
TGTGCCAGCAGCGTATCTATCACCGGGGAGCTGTTTTTT	CASSVSITGELFF	13	NA	NA	TRBV9	TRBJ2-2
TGCAGCGTTGAAGATCTTAAGAGAAGGGCCCCTAGCACAGATACGCAGTATTTT	CSVEDLKRRAPSTDTQYF	18	NA	NA	TRBV29-1	TRBJ2-3
TGTGCCAGCAGCCAATTCTCCTACGAGCAGTACTTC	CASSQFSYEQYF	12	NA	once	TRBV3-1	TRBJ2-7
TGTGCCAGCAGCTTAGCCCATGGCTACGAGCAGTACTTC	CASSLAHGYEQYF	13	NA	NA	TRBV7-8	TRBJ2-7
TGCAGCGTTGAGGGAGCCGCGAACACCGGGGAGCTGTTTTTT	CSVEGAANTGELFF	14	NA	NA	TRBV29-1	TRBJ2-2
TGTGCCAGCAGCTCCGCATTCAACGGGGTACATGGCTACACCTTC	CASSSAFNGVHGYTF	15	NA	NA	TRBV7-9	TRBJ1-2